This T cell receptor (beta chain) was sequenced for a study of blood T cell repertoires in COVID-19. Study overall: Acute and convalescent COVID-19 specimens originated in the United States, Italy and Spain. Nucleic acid was either cDNA or gDNA, and it came from T cells, B-cell-depleted T cells, or PBMCs.

Cohorts were determined from participant-reported clinical history. Participants classified as exposed had met a COVID-19 case within 2 weeks before study entry. The data were produced by immunoSEQ multiplex PCR, yet TCRdb's version contains in-frame clones alone and is incomplete. The top ten hold approximately 3.8% of the sample, which has hundreds of thousands of clones, about 80% seen once. This clonotype was sampled from a woman aged 40 to 49 who had been exposed to COVID-19. The sequencing sample was made of PBMCs or T cells enriched from blood (not recorded which).

CDR3 loop: CASSETQGRTEAFF. The CDR3 nucleotides are TGTGCCAGCAGTGAAACGCAGGGTAGGACTGAAGCTTTCTTT. The V gene is TRBV2, the J gene TRBJ1-1; D is possibly TRBD1 (5 bases). V lost 2 bases, J lost 5 bases, and 12 bases lay in between. The CDR3 is 14 amino acids. The germline V gene encodes CDR1 SNHLY and CDR2 FYNNEI.